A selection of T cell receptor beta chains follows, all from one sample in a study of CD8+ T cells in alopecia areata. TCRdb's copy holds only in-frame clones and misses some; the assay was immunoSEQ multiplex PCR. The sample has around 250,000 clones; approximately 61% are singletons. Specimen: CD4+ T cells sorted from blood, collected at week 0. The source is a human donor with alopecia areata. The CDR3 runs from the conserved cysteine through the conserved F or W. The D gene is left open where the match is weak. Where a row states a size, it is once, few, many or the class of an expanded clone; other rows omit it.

CDR3 DNA: TGCGCCAGCCACGGGGGACAGGCATCCTACGAGCAGTACTTC
CDR3 protein: CASHGGQASYEQYF
V gene: TRBV5-1
D gene: TRBD1
J gene: TRBJ2-7
clone size: -
CDR3 length: 14

CDR3 DNA: TGTGCCAGCACTCAGAATCCATCCACAGATACGCAGTATTTT
CDR3 protein: CASTQNPSTDTQYF
V gene: TRBV7-2
D gene: -
J gene: TRBJ2-3
clone size: -
CDR3 length: 14

CDR3 DNA: TGTGCCAGCAGCCATGCGACAGGCTATGGCTACACCTTC
CDR3 protein: CASSHATGYGYTF
V gene: TRBV9
D gene: -
J gene: TRBJ1-2
clone size: -
CDR3 length: 13

CDR3 DNA: TGCAGCGTTGACGAGGGGGTGGATACGCAGTATTTT
CDR3 protein: CSVDEGVDTQYF
V gene: TRBV29-1
D gene: -
J gene: TRBJ2-3
clone size: -
CDR3 length: 12

CDR3 DNA: TGTGCCAGCAGCTTGGAAGGGGACTATGGCTACACCTTC
CDR3 protein: CASSLEGDYGYTF
V gene: TRBV5-6
D gene: -
J gene: TRBJ1-2
clone size: once
CDR3 length: 13

CDR3 DNA: TGTGCCAGCATTCTAGAAATCTCCTACGAGCAGTACTTC
CDR3 protein: CASILEISYEQYF
V gene: TRBV2
D gene: -
J gene: TRBJ2-7
clone size: -
CDR3 length: 13

CDR3 DNA: TGCGCCAGCAGCCCTGGGGGGAGATCCAACACAGATACGCAGTATTTT
CDR3 protein: CASSPGGRSNTDTQYF
V gene: TRBV5-1
D gene: -
J gene: TRBJ2-3
clone size: -
CDR3 length: 16

CDR3 DNA: TGCAGCGCCGTCGTCTGGGGGGCGCGGAACACTGAAGCTTTCTTT
CDR3 protein: CSAVVWGARNTEAFF
V gene: TRBV29-1
D gene: -
J gene: TRBJ1-1
clone size: -
CDR3 length: 15

CDR3 DNA: TGTGCCAGCGCCCAGGACGCAGCGAACATTCAGTACTTC
CDR3 protein: CASAQDAANIQYF
V gene: TRBV21-1
D gene: -
J gene: TRBJ2-4
clone size: -
CDR3 length: 13

CDR3 DNA: TGTGCCATCAGTTCACAGGGGGCGGCAGATACGCAGTATTTT
CDR3 protein: CAISSQGAADTQYF
V gene: TRBV10-3
D gene: TRBD1
J gene: TRBJ2-3
clone size: once
CDR3 length: 14

CDR3 DNA: TGTGCCAGCAGCGCGCGCCAGCGGGGGCGACAAGAGACCCAGTACTTC
CDR3 protein: CASSARQRGRQETQYF
V gene: TRBV7-2
D gene: TRBD2
J gene: TRBJ2-5
clone size: few
CDR3 length: 16

CDR3 DNA: TGTGCCTGGAGTGAAAGGGGACGGGACCTTGCTTTCTTT
CDR3 protein: CAWSERGRDLAFF
V gene: TRBV30
D gene: -
J gene: TRBJ1-1
clone size: -
CDR3 length: 13

CDR3 DNA: TGTGCCAGCATACAGGGGGCCTCCACTGAAGCTTTCTTT
CDR3 protein: CASIQGASTEAFF
V gene: TRBV25-1
D gene: TRBD1
J gene: TRBJ1-1
clone size: once
CDR3 length: 13

CDR3 DNA: TGTGCCTGGAGTGGTGGACAGGGTGTGAGAGCTTTCTTT
CDR3 protein: CAWSGGQGVRAFF
V gene: TRBV30
D gene: TRBD1
J gene: TRBJ1-1
clone size: -
CDR3 length: 13

CDR3 DNA: TGCGCCAGCACCGGGGCCAAGGGTTCTGGGGCCAACGTCCTGACTTTC
CDR3 protein: CASTGAKGSGANVLTF
V gene: TRBV5-1
D gene: -
J gene: TRBJ2-6
clone size: -
CDR3 length: 16

CDR3 DNA: TGCGCCAGCAGTCAATCTACGGAGATGGTGAAGGAGCAGTACTTC
CDR3 protein: CASSQSTEMVKEQYF
V gene: TRBV23-1
D gene: -
J gene: TRBJ2-7
clone size: -
CDR3 length: 15

CDR3 DNA: TGTGCCAGCAGCCAAGATCGATCTGGGACCCAGTACTTC
CDR3 protein: CASSQDRSGTQYF
V gene: TRBV14
D gene: -
J gene: TRBJ2-5
clone size: -
CDR3 length: 13

CDR3 DNA: TGTGCCAGCAGCTTAGGCCGAGGTTCCACCTTC
CDR3 protein: CASSLGRGSTF
V gene: TRBV11-2
D gene: -
J gene: TRBJ1-2
clone size: -
CDR3 length: 11

CDR3 DNA: TGTGCCAGCAGCCCCCGACTAGCGGGGGGGCAAGAGACCCAGTACTTC
CDR3 protein: CASSPRLAGGQETQYF
V gene: TRBV7-2
D gene: TRBD2
J gene: TRBJ2-5
clone size: few
CDR3 length: 16

CDR3 DNA: TGCAGCGTTGAGTCTAGAACAGGGGGCACCGGGGAGCTGTTTTTT
CDR3 protein: CSVESRTGGTGELFF
V gene: TRBV29-1
D gene: TRBD1
J gene: TRBJ2-2
clone size: -
CDR3 length: 15

CDR3 DNA: TGCAGCGTAAGGGAAGCAATGAACGAGCAGTACTTC
CDR3 protein: CSVREAMNEQYF
V gene: TRBV29-1
D gene: -
J gene: TRBJ2-7
clone size: -
CDR3 length: 12

CDR3 DNA: TGTGCCTGGACAGGGACAGGGTACACTGAAGCTTTCTTT
CDR3 protein: CAWTGTGYTEAFF
V gene: TRBV30
D gene: TRBD1
J gene: TRBJ1-1
clone size: -
CDR3 length: 13

CDR3 DNA: TGTGCCAGTAGGAGACAGAGTACCTCCTTCAATCAGCCCCAGCATTTT
CDR3 protein: CASRRQSTSFNQPQHF
V gene: TRBV19
D gene: -
J gene: TRBJ1-5
clone size: few
CDR3 length: 16

CDR3 DNA: TGTGCCAGCAGTAGGACAGGGGAATCACCCCTCCACTTT
CDR3 protein: CASSRTGESPLHF
V gene: TRBV2
D gene: TRBD1
J gene: TRBJ1-6
clone size: -
CDR3 length: 13

CDR3 DNA: TGTGCCAGCAGTATAAGGGGAGGTGGGGCTGAAGCTTTCTTT
CDR3 protein: CASSIRGGGAEAFF
V gene: TRBV6-6
D gene: -
J gene: TRBJ1-1
clone size: -
CDR3 length: 14

CDR3 DNA: TGTGCCAGCAGGGGGGGGGCCTACAATGAGCAGTTCTTC
CDR3 protein: CASRGGAYNEQFF
V gene: TRBV6-6
D gene: TRBD2
J gene: TRBJ2-1
clone size: -
CDR3 length: 13

CDR3 DNA: TGTGCCACCAGCAAGTTACGGCAGGGCAATCAGCCCCAGCATTTT
CDR3 protein: CATSKLRQGNQPQHF
V gene: TRBV15
D gene: -
J gene: TRBJ1-5
clone size: -
CDR3 length: 15

CDR3 DNA: TGTGCCAGCAGCGTAGGATCTAGCGGGGGCACAGATACGCAGTATTTT
CDR3 protein: CASSVGSSGGTDTQYF
V gene: TRBV9
D gene: TRBD2
J gene: TRBJ2-3
clone size: -
CDR3 length: 16

CDR3 DNA: TGCAGCGTTGATTCCTACAATGAGCAGTTCTTC
CDR3 protein: CSVDSYNEQFF
V gene: TRBV29-1
D gene: -
J gene: TRBJ2-1
clone size: -
CDR3 length: 11

CDR3 DNA: TGTGCCTGGAGGGTTAGCGGCGCCTCCTACAATGAGCAGTTCTTC
CDR3 protein: CAWRVSGASYNEQFF
V gene: TRBV30
D gene: -
J gene: TRBJ2-1
clone size: -
CDR3 length: 15

CDR3 DNA: TGTGCCAGCAGTTACCTAGCGGGGAGGAATGAGCAGTTCTTC
CDR3 protein: CASSYLAGRNEQFF
V gene: TRBV6-5
D gene: TRBD2
J gene: TRBJ2-1
clone size: -
CDR3 length: 14

CDR3 DNA: TGTGCCTGGAGTGTACTAGAGGGTATTAGTGGCTACACCTTC
CDR3 protein: CAWSVLEGISGYTF
V gene: TRBV30
D gene: -
J gene: TRBJ1-2
clone size: -
CDR3 length: 14

CDR3 DNA: TGTGCCAGCAGTGAGGCAGGAGGTGGGGCCAACGTCCTGACTTTC
CDR3 protein: CASSEAGGGANVLTF
V gene: TRBV2
D gene: -
J gene: TRBJ2-6
clone size: few
CDR3 length: 15

CDR3 DNA: TGTGCCACCGGTGGCCTTTTGTTTGATGAGCAGTTCTTC
CDR3 protein: CATGGLLFDEQFF
V gene: TRBV15
D gene: -
J gene: TRBJ2-1
clone size: few
CDR3 length: 13

CDR3 DNA: TGCAGCTTGCGCGTTCCAGGCACAGATACGCAGTATTTT
CDR3 protein: CSLRVPGTDTQYF
V gene: TRBV29-1
D gene: -
J gene: TRBJ2-3
clone size: -
CDR3 length: 13

CDR3 DNA: TGTGCCAGTAGTATAGACAAGACAGGGATGAGGTCCTACAATGAGCAGTTCTTC
CDR3 protein: CASSIDKTGMRSYNEQFF
V gene: TRBV19
D gene: TRBD1
J gene: TRBJ2-1
clone size: -
CDR3 length: 18

CDR3 DNA: TGTGCCACCAGTGGGGAGACCCAGTACTTC
CDR3 protein: CATSGETQYF
V gene: TRBV15
D gene: -
J gene: TRBJ2-5
clone size: -
CDR3 length: 10

CDR3 DNA: TGTGCCAGCAGACTGAACTTGGACCAAGAGACCCAGTACTTC
CDR3 protein: CASRLNLDQETQYF
V gene: TRBV5-4
D gene: -
J gene: TRBJ2-5
clone size: -
CDR3 length: 14

CDR3 DNA: TGTGCCAGCAGCCCTACAGGGTCTTCCTCTTACGAGCAGTACTTC
CDR3 protein: CASSPTGSSSYEQYF
V gene: TRBV6-6
D gene: -
J gene: TRBJ2-7
clone size: -
CDR3 length: 15

CDR3 DNA: TGTGCCAGCAGTTACGTTCAGGGTTCGAACAATGAGCAGTTCTTC
CDR3 protein: CASSYVQGSNNEQFF
V gene: TRBV7-9
D gene: -
J gene: TRBJ2-1
clone size: -
CDR3 length: 15

CDR3 DNA: TGTGCCAGCAGTCACGACAGGGTCTACGAGCAGTACTTC
CDR3 protein: CASSHDRVYEQYF
V gene: TRBV5-4
D gene: TRBD1
J gene: TRBJ2-7
clone size: -
CDR3 length: 13

CDR3 DNA: TGTGCCAGCAGCCAGGGGCGAAACACTGAAGCTTTCTTT
CDR3 protein: CASSQGRNTEAFF
V gene: TRBV14
D gene: -
J gene: TRBJ1-1
clone size: few
CDR3 length: 13

CDR3 DNA: TGTGCCAGCAGCCCCCCGGGACTAGCGGGGATTAATGAGCAGTTCTTC
CDR3 protein: CASSPPGLAGINEQFF
V gene: TRBV5-6
D gene: TRBD2
J gene: TRBJ2-1
clone size: -
CDR3 length: 16

CDR3 DNA: TGTGCCAGTAGTCAACAGTACGGTGAAGCTTTCTTT
CDR3 protein: CASSQQYGEAFF
V gene: TRBV19
D gene: -
J gene: TRBJ1-1
clone size: -
CDR3 length: 12

CDR3 DNA: TGTGCCAGCAGCTCCTCCTTGGTCGGACAAGAGACCCAGTACTTC
CDR3 protein: CASSSSLVGQETQYF
V gene: TRBV5-6
D gene: -
J gene: TRBJ2-5
clone size: -
CDR3 length: 15

CDR3 DNA: TGTGCTAGCAGCTTACCGAAAAGGGAGGCTGAAGCTTTCTTT
CDR3 protein: CASSLPKREAEAFF
V gene: TRBV7-7
D gene: -
J gene: TRBJ1-1
clone size: -
CDR3 length: 14

CDR3 DNA: TGTGCCAGCAGCACAACAGGTCTGAATTCACCCCTCCACTTT
CDR3 protein: CASSTTGLNSPLHF
V gene: TRBV9
D gene: -
J gene: TRBJ1-6
clone size: -
CDR3 length: 14

CDR3 DNA: TGTGCCAGCAGCTTAGGAGGGAGTTCTAATACGCAGTATTTT
CDR3 protein: CASSLGGSSNTQYF
V gene: TRBV7-2
D gene: -
J gene: TRBJ2-3
clone size: -
CDR3 length: 14

CDR3 DNA: TGCAGCGTAAAGACAGGGAGTGGCGGTCAGCCCCAGCATTTT
CDR3 protein: CSVKTGSGGQPQHF
V gene: TRBV29-1
D gene: TRBD1
J gene: TRBJ1-5
clone size: -
CDR3 length: 14

CDR3 DNA: TGTGCCAGCAGTAAACCGGGGGGGAACACTGAAGCTTTCTTT
CDR3 protein: CASSKPGGNTEAFF
V gene: TRBV6-5
D gene: -
J gene: TRBJ1-1
clone size: -
CDR3 length: 14

CDR3 DNA: TGTGCCAGCAGTTTTTCCCCGAACACCGGGGAGCTGTTTTTT
CDR3 protein: CASSFSPNTGELFF
V gene: TRBV27
D gene: -
J gene: TRBJ2-2
clone size: once
CDR3 length: 14